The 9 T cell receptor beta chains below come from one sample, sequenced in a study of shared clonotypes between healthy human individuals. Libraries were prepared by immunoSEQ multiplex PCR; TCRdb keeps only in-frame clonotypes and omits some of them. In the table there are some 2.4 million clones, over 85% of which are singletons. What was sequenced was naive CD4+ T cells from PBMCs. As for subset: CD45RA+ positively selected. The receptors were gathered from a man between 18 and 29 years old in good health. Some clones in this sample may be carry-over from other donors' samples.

The CDR3 protein is CASSGGEAPSYNEQFF. DNA of the CDR3: TGCGCCAGCAGCGGCGGTGAAGCGCCCTCCTACAATGAGCAGTTCTTC. The chain combines TRBV5-1 with TRBJ2-1; D gene unclear. The length of the CDR3 is 16 residues. From germline, CDR1 is SGHRS and CDR2 YFSETQ. The V end was cut by 4 bases, the J end by 0 bases, with 14 bases between. Full variable domain (remainder filled in from reference TRBV5-1 and TRBJ2-1): KAGVTQTPRYLIKTRGQQVTLSCSPISGHRSVSWYQQTPGQGLQFLFEYFSETQRNKGNFPGRFSGRQFSNSRSEMNVSTLELGDSALYLCASSGGEAPSYNEQFFGPGTRLTVL.

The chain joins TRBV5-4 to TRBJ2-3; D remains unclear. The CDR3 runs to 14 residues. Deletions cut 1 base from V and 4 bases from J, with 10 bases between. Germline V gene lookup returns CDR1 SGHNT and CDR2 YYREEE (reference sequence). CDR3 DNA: TGTGCCAGCAGCTTGTTGGGTAACGCAGATACGCAGTATTTT. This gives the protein CASSLLGNADTQYF.

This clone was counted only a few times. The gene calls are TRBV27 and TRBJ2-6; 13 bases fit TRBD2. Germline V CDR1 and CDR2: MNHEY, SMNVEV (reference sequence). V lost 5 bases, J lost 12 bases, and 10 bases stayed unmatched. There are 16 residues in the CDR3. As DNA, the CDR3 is TGTGCCAGCAGTCCCAACCCGGGGACTAGCGGGGCCGTCCTGACTTTC. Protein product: CASSPNPGTSGAVLTF.

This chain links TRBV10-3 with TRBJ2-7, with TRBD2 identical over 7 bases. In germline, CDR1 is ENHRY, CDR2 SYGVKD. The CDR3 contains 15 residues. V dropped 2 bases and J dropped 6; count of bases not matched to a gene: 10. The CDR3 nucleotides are TGTGCCATCAGTGAGGGCCTAGCGGATGGTCGCGAGCAGTACTTC. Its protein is CAISEGLADGREQYF.

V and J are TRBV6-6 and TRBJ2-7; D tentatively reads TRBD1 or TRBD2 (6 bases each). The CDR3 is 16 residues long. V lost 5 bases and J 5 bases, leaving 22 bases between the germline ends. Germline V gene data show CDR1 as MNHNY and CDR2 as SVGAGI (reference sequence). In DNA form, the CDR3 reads TGTGCCAGCAGTGGTAGGGGCCGGGGGCGTTTGGACGAGCAGTACTTC. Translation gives CASSGRGRGRLDEQYF.

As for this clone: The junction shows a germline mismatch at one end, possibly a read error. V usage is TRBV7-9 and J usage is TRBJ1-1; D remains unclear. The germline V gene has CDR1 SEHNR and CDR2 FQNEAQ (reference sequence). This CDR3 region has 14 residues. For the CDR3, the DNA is TGTGCCAGCAGCTTAATGGCCAGGAACCCTGAAGCTTTCTTT. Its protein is CASSLMARNPEAFF. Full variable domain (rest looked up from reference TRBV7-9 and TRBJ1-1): DTGVSQNPRHKITKRGQNVTFRCDPISEHNRLYWYRQTLGQGPEFLTYFQNEAQLEKSRLLSDRFSAERPKGSFSTLEIQRTEQGDSAMYLCASSLMARNPEAFFGQGTRLTVV.

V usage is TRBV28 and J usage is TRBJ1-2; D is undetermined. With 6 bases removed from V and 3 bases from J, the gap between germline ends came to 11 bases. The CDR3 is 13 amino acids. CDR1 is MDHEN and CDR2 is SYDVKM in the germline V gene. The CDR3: CASRIPTDYGYTF. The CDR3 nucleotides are TGTGCCAGCAGAATCCCTACAGACTATGGCTACACCTTC.

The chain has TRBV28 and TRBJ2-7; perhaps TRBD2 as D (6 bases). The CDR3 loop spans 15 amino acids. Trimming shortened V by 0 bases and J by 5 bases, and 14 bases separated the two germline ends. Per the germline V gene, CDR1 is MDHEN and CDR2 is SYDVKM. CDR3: CASSLWNGGRHEQYF. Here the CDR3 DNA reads TGTGCCAGCAGTTTATGGAACGGGGGTAGGCACGAGCAGTACTTC.

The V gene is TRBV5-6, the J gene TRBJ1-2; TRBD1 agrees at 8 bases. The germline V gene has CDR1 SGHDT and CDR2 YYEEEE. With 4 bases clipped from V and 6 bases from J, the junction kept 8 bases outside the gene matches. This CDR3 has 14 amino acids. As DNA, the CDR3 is TGTGCCAGCAGCCAGATGGACAGGGTAGATGGCTACACCTTC. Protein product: CASSQMDRVDGYTF. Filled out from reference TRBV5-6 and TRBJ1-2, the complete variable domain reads DAGVTQSPTHLIKTRGQQVTLRCSPKSGHDTVSWYQQALGQGPQFIFQYYEEEERQRGNFPDRFSGHQFPNYSSELNVNALLLGDSALYLCASSQMDRVDGYTFGSGTRLTVV.